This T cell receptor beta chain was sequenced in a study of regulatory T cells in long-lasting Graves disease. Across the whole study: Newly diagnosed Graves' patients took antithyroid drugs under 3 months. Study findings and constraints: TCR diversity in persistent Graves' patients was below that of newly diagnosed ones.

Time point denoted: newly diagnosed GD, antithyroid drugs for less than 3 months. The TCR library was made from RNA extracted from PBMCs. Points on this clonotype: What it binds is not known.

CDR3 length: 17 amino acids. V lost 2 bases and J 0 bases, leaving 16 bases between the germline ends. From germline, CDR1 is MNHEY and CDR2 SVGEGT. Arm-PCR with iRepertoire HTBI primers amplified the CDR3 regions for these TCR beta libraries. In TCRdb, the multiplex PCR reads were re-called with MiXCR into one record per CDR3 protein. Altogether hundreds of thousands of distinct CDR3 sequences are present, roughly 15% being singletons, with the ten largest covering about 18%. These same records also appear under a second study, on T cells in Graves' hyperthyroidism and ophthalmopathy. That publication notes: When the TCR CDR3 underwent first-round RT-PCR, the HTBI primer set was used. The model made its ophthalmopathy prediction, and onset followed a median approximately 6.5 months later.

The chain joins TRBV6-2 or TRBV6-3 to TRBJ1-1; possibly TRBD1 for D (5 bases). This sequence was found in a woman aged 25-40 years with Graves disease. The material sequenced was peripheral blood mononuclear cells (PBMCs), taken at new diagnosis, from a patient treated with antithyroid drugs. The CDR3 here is CASSYRGEEAVNTEAFF. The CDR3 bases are TGTGCCAGCAGTTACCGAGGGGAGGAGGCTGTGAACACTGAAGCTTTCTTT.